The 14 T cell receptor beta chains presented below share a single source sample, sequenced in a study of T cell repertoires in cytomegalovirus infection (dated by TCRdb to between 2019 and 2020). TCRdb names Illumina HiSeq 1500 as the instrument used. Using fastp at Q25 and MiXCR, TCRdb reprocessed the public reads and kept productive beta chains. Entries are consolidated by CDR3 protein sequence, retaining the most common genes and DNA. This sample comprises approximately 500,000 distinct CDR3 sequences, about 30% of them detected only once. About 12% of the sample is held by the ten biggest clonotypes. Source material: PBMCs. These receptor sequences come from a human donor in good health (CMV status not recorded). Some clones in this sample may be carry-over from other donors' samples.

The chain uses TRBV2 and TRBJ2-7; D perhaps matches TRBD1 (6 bases). The CDR3 is 12 residues long. V lost 5 bases and J 5 bases, leaving 10 bases between the germline ends. Germline loops: CDR1 SNHLY, CDR2 FYNNEI. The CDR3 sequence: CASSQTGHEQYF. In nucleotides, the CDR3 is TGTGCCAGCAGTCAAACAGGGCACGAGCAGTACTTC.

This clonotype was detected a few times. V usage is TRBV11-2 and J usage is TRBJ2-3, with D possibly matching TRBD1 (6 bases). This CDR3 spans 15 amino acids. Between the trimmed V and J ends, which lost 0 bases and 3 bases, there was a span of 10 bases. CDR1 is SGHAT and CDR2 is FQNNGV in the germline V gene. DNA of the CDR3: TGTGCCAGCAGCTTAGAACAGGGTGGGACAGATACGCAGTATTTT. It translates to CASSLEQGGTDTQYF.

This clonotype was picked up a small number of times. V usage is TRBV7-8 and J usage is TRBJ2-1, with D unresolved. The CDR3 is 16 residues long. Looked up from germline, CDR1 is SGHVS and CDR2 is FQNEAQ. Trimming left V 5 bases short and J 0 bases short, with 14 bases between. The CDR3 nucleotides are TGTGCCAGCAGCCCCTCTCCGCGTAGCTCCTACAATGAGCAGTTCTTC. Its translation: CASSPSPRSSYNEQFF.

The V gene is TRBV12-5, the J gene TRBJ1-1; TRBD1 is a possible D gene (5 bases). V dropped 2 bases and J dropped 5 bases, with 15 bases sitting between them. The CDR3 has 15 residues. Per germline, CDR1 LGHNT and CDR2 FRNRAP. Here the CDR3 reads CASGLSVGGQTEAFF. CDR3 DNA sequence: TGTGCTAGTGGTTTGAGCGTCGGTGGACAAACTGAAGCTTTCTTT.

Of note for this clonotype: The junction does not match germline at one end; this may be a read error. The V gene is TRBV6-5, the J gene TRBJ2-7, with TRBD2 identical over 8 bases. The CDR3 length is 16 residues. CDR1 and CDR2 (germline): MNHEY, SVGAGI. CDR3 in DNA: TGTGCCAGCAGTCCGTCCCCAGCGGGGGCTCGCGGCGAGCTGTACTTC. It is translated as CASSPSPAGARGELYF.

This clonotype appeared a few times. The chain employs TRBV29-1 and TRBJ2-2; D ambiguous. V was shortened by 4 bases and J by 4 bases, with 10 bases between the two germline ends. Germline V gene data show CDR1 as SQVTM and CDR2 as ANQGSEA. CDR3 length equals 13 residues. The DNA of the CDR3 is TGCAGCGTTGGGGGTGACATCACCGGGGAGCTGTTTTTT. Residues: CSVGGDITGELFF.

The table lists this clonotype with a few counts. This chain joins TRBV7-6 and TRBJ2-1; D may be TRBD1 or TRBD2 (5 bases each). From germline, CDR1 is SGHVS and CDR2 FNYEAQ. CDR3 length: 15 amino acids. With 5 bases removed from V and 6 bases from J, the gap between germline ends came to 17 bases. CDR3 sequence reads: CASSRRDPRSNEQFF. Written as DNA, the CDR3 is TGTGCCAGCAGCCGCCGGGACCCTAGATCCAATGAGCAGTTCTTC. Supplemented by reference TRBV7-6 and TRBJ2-1, the full variable domain reads GAGVSQSPRYKVTKRGQDVALRCDPISGHVSLYWYRQALGQGPEFLTYFNYEAQQDKSGLPNDRFSAERPEGSISTLTIQRTEQRDSAMYRCASSRRDPRSNEQFFGPGTRLTVL.

This chain joins TRBV2 and TRBJ2-1; 11 bases align to TRBD2. Trimming cost V 6 bases and J 4 bases; bases outside gene matches: 8. This CDR3 spans 16 amino acids. CDR1 SNHLY and CDR2 FYNNEI come from the germline V gene. The CDR3 DNA follows: TGTGCCAGCAGAGCTACTAGCGGGAGTCATTACAATGAGCAGTTCTTC. This codes for CASRATSGSHYNEQFF. The variable domain in full, with the rest retrieved from reference TRBV2 and TRBJ2-1, is EPEVTQTPSHQVTQMGQEVILRCVPISNHLYFYWYRQILGQKVEFLVSFYNNEISEKSEIFDDQFSVERPDGSNFTLKIRSTKLEDSAMYFCASRATSGSHYNEQFFGPGTRLTVL.

This clonotype was seen more than once but under ten times. The chain couples TRBV5-1 to TRBJ2-3; D gene uncertain. CDR1 is SGHRS and CDR2 is YFSETQ in the germline V gene. There are 16 residues in the CDR3. V was clipped by 4 bases and J by 5 bases, with 20 bases between them. CDR3 sequence reads: CASSPIGQPLGDTQYF. The CDR3 DNA reads as TGCGCCAGCAGCCCGATCGGTCAACCCTTGGGAGATACGCAGTATTTT. Drawing the rest from reference TRBV5-1 and TRBJ2-3, the complete variable domain is KAGVTQTPRYLIKTRGQQVTLSCSPISGHRSVSWYQQTPGQGLQFLFEYFSETQRNKGNFPGRFSGRQFSNSRSEMNVSTLELGDSALYLCASSPIGQPLGDTQYFGPGTRLTVL.

This clonotype was counted many times. V is TRBV7-8 and J is TRBJ2-7, with TRBD2 matching 14 bases. V was pared by 4 bases and J by 3 bases, with 5 bases of the junction left unmatched. The CDR3 contains 16 residues. CDR1 is SGHVS and CDR2 is FQNEAQ in the germline V gene. Written as DNA, the CDR3 is TGTGCCAGCAGCTACTGGACTAGCGGGAGGATCTACGAGCAGTACTTC. Amino acid sequence: CASSYWTSGRIYEQYF.

The V and J genes are TRBV28 and TRBJ1-2; D is possibly TRBD1 (5 bases). The CDR3 runs to 12 residues. Germline V lookup: CDR1 MDHEN, CDR2 SYDVKM. V gave up 7 bases and J gave up 6 bases, with 12 bases separating them. The CDR3 coding sequence is TGTGCCAGCATGTTAATGGGGGATGGCTACACCTTC. Its translation is CASMLMGDGYTF.

The rearrangement joins TRBV20-1 to TRBJ1-5; D call uncertain. The CDR3 spans 12 residues. The germline CDR1 and CDR2 sequences are DFQATT and SNEGSKA (reference sequence). Trimming removed 4 bases from V and 5 bases from J, with 9 bases in between. Here the CDR3 reads CSAMWEHQPQHF. The CDR3 bases are TGCAGTGCTATGTGGGAGCATCAGCCCCAGCATTTT.

This clonotype was seen a few times. The CDR3 spells CASSYRNYYNEQFF. CDR3 nucleotide sequence: TGTGCCAGCAGTTATAGGAACTACTACAATGAGCAGTTCTTC. The gene calls are TRBV6-2 or TRBV6-3 and TRBJ2-1; D is ambiguous. Germline V CDR1 and CDR2: MNHEY, SVGEGT. The CDR3 is 14 residues long. V was shortened by 3 bases and J by 3 bases, with 9 bases between the two germline ends.

The chain couples TRBV6-2 or TRBV6-3 to TRBJ1-1; unclear D gene. CDR3 size: 13 residues. Trimming shortened V by 3 bases and J by 3 bases, and 8 bases separated the two germline ends. The germline V gene encodes CDR1 MNHEY and CDR2 SVGEGT. CDR3 nucleotides: TGTGCCAGCAGTTATCCCCCGTACACTGAAGCTTTCTTT. Translating gives CASSYPPYTEAFF.